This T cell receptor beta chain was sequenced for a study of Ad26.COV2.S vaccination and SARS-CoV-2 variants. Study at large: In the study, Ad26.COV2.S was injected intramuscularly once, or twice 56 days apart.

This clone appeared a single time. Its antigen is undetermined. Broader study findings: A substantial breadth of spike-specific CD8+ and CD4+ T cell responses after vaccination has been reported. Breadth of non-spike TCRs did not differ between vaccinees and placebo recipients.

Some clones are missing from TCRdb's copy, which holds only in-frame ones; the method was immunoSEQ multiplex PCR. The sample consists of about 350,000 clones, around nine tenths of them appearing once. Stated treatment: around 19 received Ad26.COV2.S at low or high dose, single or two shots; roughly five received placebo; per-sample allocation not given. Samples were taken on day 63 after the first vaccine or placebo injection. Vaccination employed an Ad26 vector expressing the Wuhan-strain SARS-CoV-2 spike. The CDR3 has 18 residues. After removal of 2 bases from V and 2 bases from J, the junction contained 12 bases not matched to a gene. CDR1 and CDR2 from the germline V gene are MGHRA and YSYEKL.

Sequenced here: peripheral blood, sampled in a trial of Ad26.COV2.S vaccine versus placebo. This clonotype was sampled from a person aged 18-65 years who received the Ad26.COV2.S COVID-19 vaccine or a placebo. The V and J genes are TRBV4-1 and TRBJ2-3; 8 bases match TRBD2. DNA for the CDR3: TGCGCCAGCAGCCAAATGCCCGGAGTTAGCGGGATCACAGATACGCAGTATTTT. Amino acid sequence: CASSQMPGVSGITDTQYF.